This T cell receptor (beta chain) was sequenced during a study of T cells in Graves' hyperthyroidism and ophthalmopathy. RNA transcripts provided the source from which TCR beta CDR3 regions were amplified. The TCR CDR3 first-round RT-PCR relied on the HTBI primer set. TCRdb fed the multiplex PCR reads into MiXCR, producing one record per CDR3 protein. Here the sample spans about 250,000 distinct CDR3 sequences, about 15% being singletons. V gave up 5 bases and J gave up 5 bases, with 9 bases separating them. This CDR3 spans 12 amino acids. This clonotype was counted at least ten times. The receptor comes from a woman aged 45-60 years with Graves' hyperthyroidism that later progressed to Graves' ophthalmopathy. The chain recombines TRBV12-3 or TRBV12-4 with TRBJ2-5; D unresolved. The specimen was blood. DNA of the CDR3: TGTGCCAGCAGTCCCGAGGCGGAGACCCAGTACTTC. Translated, it gives CASSPEAETQYF.